This record covers a single T cell receptor (beta chain). This entry comes from a study of technical replicates of blood from a handful of donors. V was pared by 6 bases and J by 7 bases, with 13 bases of the junction left unmatched. The CDR3 is made up of 17 amino acids. Germline CDR1 reads ENHRY; CDR2 reads SYGVKD. Assay used: immunoSEQ multiplex PCR; TCRdb lists only in-frame clones, some missing. The data show tens of thousands of clones, around 93% seen once. This TCR was sampled from a human donor in good health. The material sequenced was T cells isolated from PBMCs. The V call is TRBV10-3, the J call TRBJ2-1; 12 bases line up with TRBD1. Written as DNA, the CDR3 is TGTGCCATCAGCCTCAGGGGTGGGACAGGGGGCAAGAATGAGCAGTTCTTC. The encoded protein is CAISLRGGTGGKNEQFF.